The rows below give T cell receptor beta chains drawn from one sample of a study of T cell repertoires in cytomegalovirus infection. MiXCR, applied by TCRdb to the reads, yields one record per CDR3 protein. The sample shows about 140,000 distinct CDR3 sequences, roughly 6% of them seen only once. The sample consisted of PBMCs. These receptors originate from a human donor in good health (CMV status not recorded). Some clones in this sample may be carry-over from other donors' samples. CDR3s include the opening cysteine and the closing phenylalanine or tryptophan. A D gene is named only where the DNA matches it firmly. The listing skips clone size in some rows; elsewhere it reads once, few, many or a size class.

TRBV18	-	-	TRBJ2-6	TGTGCCAGCTCACCACAGTCCTCTGGGGCCAACGTCCTGACTTTC	CASSPQSSGANVLTF
TRBV28	-	-	TRBJ1-2	TGTGCCAGCAGTTTACTGTACCCCGGAGAACCCGCTGGCTACACCTTC	CASSLLYPGEPAGYTF
TRBV28	-	many	TRBJ1-4	TGTGCCAGCAAGCGGCAACGTTCGGAAAAACTGTTTTTT	CASKRQRSEKLFF
TRBV12-3/TRBV12-4	-	many	TRBJ2-1	TGTGCCAGCCGGGGCTTCGAACAGTTCTTC	CASRGFEQFF
TRBV18	TRBD2	many	TRBJ2-7	TGTGCCAGCTCACCATTGCCTAGCGGTATCTCCTACGAGCAGTACTTC	CASSPLPSGISYEQYF
TRBV20-1	TRBD2	few	TRBJ2-5	TGCAGTGCTAGTAGTGTGCGGGGGGGCCAAGAGACCCAGTACTTC	CSASSVRGGQETQYF
TRBV14	TRBD1	many	TRBJ1-2	TGTGCCAGCAGCCAAGCCCGGACAGGGGACGGCTACACCTTC	CASSQARTGDGYTF
TRBV7-2	-	many	TRBJ2-7	TGTGCCAGCAGCTTAGGAGGCGGCGAGCAGTACTTC	CASSLGGGEQYF
TRBV5-1	-	many	TRBJ2-7	TGCGCCAGCAGCTTGGAGGGGGACGAGCAGTACTTC	CASSLEGDEQYF
TRBV7-3	-	-	TRBJ1-1	TGTGCCAGCAGCGGCTGGACAGACACCATGAACACTGAAGCTTTCTTT	CASSGWTDTMNTEAFF
TRBV6-2/TRBV6-3	TRBD2	-	TRBJ2-7	TGTGCCAGCAGTTACTCGATCAGCGGGGGGGCCTTCGACGAGCAGTACTTC	CASSYSISGGAFDEQYF
TRBV6-5	-	few	TRBJ2-3	TGTGCCAGCAGTTACTCCGACAGTACAGATACGCAGTATTTT	CASSYSDSTDTQYF
TRBV7-3	-	many	TRBJ2-1	TGTGCCAGCAGCTTAACTAGCGGCTACAATGAGCAGTTCTTC	CASSLTSGYNEQFF
TRBV20-1	TRBD2	many	TRBJ2-1	TGCAGTGCTAGAGTGCCCTACCGGGGTTTAGCGGGGGAAGTGGGCAATGAGCAGTTCTTC	CSARVPYRGLAGEVGNEQFF
TRBV7-8	-	many	TRBJ2-3	TGTGCCAGCAGCTTAGCCAGGTGGGCGGGAAGCACAGATACGCAGTATTTT	CASSLARWAGSTDTQYF
TRBV19	-	many	TRBJ2-7	TGTGCCAGTAGTATGCCAGGTGCGACCTACGAGCAGTACTTC	CASSMPGATYEQYF
TRBV2	-	few	TRBJ2-6	TGTGCCAGCAGTGAACGTGAAACTGGGGCCAACGTCCTGACTTTC	CASSERETGANVLTF
TRBV20-1	-	few	TRBJ1-6	TGCAGTGCTAGAGATCGACGAAGCGGATATTCACCCCTCCACTTT	CSARDRRSGYSPLHF
TRBV2	-	few	TRBJ2-3	TGTGCACAGGGCTCCCCCCCAGATACGCAGTATTTT	CAQGSPPDTQYF
TRBV7-8	-	many	TRBJ1-5	TGTGCCAGCAGCGCCACAGGGTCGGGGGGCCATCAGCCCCAGCATTTT	CASSATGSGGHQPQHF
TRBV7-9	-	many	TRBJ2-4	TGTGCCAGCAGCTTATACGGGTTGGGCATTCAGTACTTC	CASSLYGLGIQYF
TRBV6-5	-	many	TRBJ2-2	TGTGCCAGCAGTTACTCCGGGGGACCCGGGGAGCTGTTTTTT	CASSYSGGPGELFF
TRBV20-1	-	few	TRBJ2-1	TGCAGTGCTAGGTCCCCTACCTCCTACAATGAGCAGTTCTTC	CSARSPTSYNEQFF
TRBV28	-	many	TRBJ2-1	TGTGCCAGCGAGGGGGGACGGCGTGAGCAGTTCTTC	CASEGGRREQFF
TRBV2	-	-	TRBJ2-7	TGTGCCAGCAGAGAACGGTTGGGGGACGATCTGTACGAGCAGTACTTC	CASRERLGDDLYEQYF
TRBV13	-	-	TRBJ1-6	TGTGCCAGCAGCGAGCAACTGGGGAATTCACCCCTCCACTTT	CASSEQLGNSPLHF
TRBV23-1	TRBD1	few	TRBJ2-1	TGCGCCAGCAGTCAATGGGCAGGGGGGCAGTTCTTC	CASSQWAGGQFF
TRBV7-9	-	many	TRBJ1-1	TGTGCCAGCAGCTTAGGCTGGAACACTGAAGCTTTCTTT	CASSLGWNTEAFF
TRBV6-2/TRBV6-3	TRBD1	-	TRBJ1-2	TGTGCCAGCAGTTCCACCGGGACAGGGGCTCTGGGCTACACCTTC	CASSSTGTGALGYTF
TRBV3-1	-	once	TRBJ2-5	TGTGCCAGCAGCCCCAGTACGGAGACCCAGTACTTC	CASSPSTETQYF
TRBV5-3	TRBD2	many	TRBJ2-1	TGTGCCAGCAGCTTGGCTAGCGGGGGTTACGATGAGCAGTTCTTC	CASSLASGGYDEQFF
TRBV10-3	TRBD1	few	TRBJ1-1	TGTGCCATCAGTGAGTCGACAGGGGCGAACACTGAAGCTTTCTTT	CAISESTGANTEAFF
TRBV28	-	many	TRBJ1-1	TGTGCCAGCAGTTTAGCGGGGAGGGACACTGAAGCTTTCTTT	CASSLAGRDTEAFF
TRBV19	-	many	TRBJ2-2	TGTGCCAGTAGCCGCAGGGGAGCCGGGGAGCTGTTTTTT	CASSRRGAGELFF
TRBV7-2	TRBD2	many	TRBJ2-3	TGTGCCAGCAGCCTACTAGCGGGGGGACGCACAGATACGCAGTATTTT	CASSLLAGGRTDTQYF
TRBV10-3	TRBD1	many	TRBJ2-6	TGTGCCATCAGTGATGGGACAGGGGGCCTGGGGGCCAACGTCCTGACTTTC	CAISDGTGGLGANVLTF
TRBV11-2	TRBD1	many	TRBJ1-4	TGTGCCAGCAGCACACGGACAGGGCCTGTTACTAATGAAAAACTGTTTTTT	CASSTRTGPVTNEKLFF
TRBV12-3/TRBV12-4	-	-	TRBJ2-1	TGTGCCAGCGGTGGGCAGGGACTTTACGGTGAGCAGTTCTTC	CASGGQGLYGEQFF
TRBV7-2	-	many	TRBJ2-1	TGTGCCAGCAGCTTAGGGGAGTTTCGAAGGCAGTTCTTC	CASSLGEFRRQFF
TRBV28	-	many	TRBJ2-7	TGTGCCAGCAGTTCGGGGGTTTGGCTCGAGCAGTACTTC	CASSSGVWLEQYF
TRBV7-2	TRBD2	many	TRBJ2-7	TGTGCCAGCAGCTTAGGGGGGGGCGGGGGGGGCGACGAGCAGTACTTC	CASSLGGGGGGDEQYF
TRBV29-1	-	many	TRBJ2-3	TGCAGCGTTGTGCCTCCCCAGGGGAGCACAGATACGCAGTATTTT	CSVVPPQGSTDTQYF